This TCR beta chain was recovered during a study of T-cell memory formation after mild COVID-19. Overall study context: Most TCR clusters belonged to a single donor.

Via MiXCR, TCRdb re-called the 5' RACE reads, giving one row per CDR3 protein. This table holds about 600,000 distinct CDR3 sequences, about 22% found once. The CDR3 spans 16 residues. Germline assignment: CDR1 KGHDR and CDR2 SFDVKD. V gave up 3 bases and J gave up 6 bases, with 14 bases separating them. Sequenced material: PBMCs or a T cell subset sorted from them (not recorded which). This clonotype originated in an adult woman who had mild COVID-19 (a few samples of this study predate the infection). Cell type and time point are not known. The rearrangement joins TRBV24-1 to TRBJ2-6, with D tentatively TRBD1 (7 bases). The CDR3 nucleotides read TGTGCCACCAGTGATCAGGGGGGCAGTTCGGCCAACGTCCTGACTTTC. Residues: CATSDQGGSSANVLTF.